Below, 21 T cell receptor beta chains from the same sample are listed, as sequenced in a study of cytomegalovirus exposure and HLA in healthy donors. Both 60 Vbeta primers and 13 Jbeta primers went into the PCR. Assay used: immunoSEQ multiplex PCR; TCRdb lists only in-frame clones, some missing. The sample lists more than 95,000 clones, around 70% seen once, with about 3.5% in the top ten. Input material: PBMCs. All receptors come from a man aged 25-45 years in good health and CMV-seronegative.

The table lists this clone with a few counts. The chain employs TRBV9 and TRBJ1-6; unclear D gene. The germline V gene has CDR1 SGDLS and CDR2 YYNGEE. This CDR3 comprises 13 residues. V gave up 0 bases and J gave up 9 bases, with 7 bases separating them. This CDR3 reads CASSVVGGSPLHF. The CDR3 DNA reads TGTGCCAGCAGCGTAGTAGGAGGTTCACCCCTCCACTTT.

V is TRBV5-1 and J is TRBJ1-2, with D possibly TRBD1 on 5 matching bases. Germline values: CDR1 SGHRS, CDR2 YFSETQ. The CDR3 totals 18 residues. With 3 bases removed from V and 3 bases from J, the gap between germline ends came to 24 bases. CDR3 in amino acids: CASSSNGFFTRDDYGYTF. The CDR3 DNA reads TGCGCCAGCAGCTCAAATGGGTTTTTTACGCGGGACGACTATGGCTACACCTTC. Full variable domain (outside the CDR3, taken from reference TRBV5-1 and TRBJ1-2): KAGVTQTPRYLIKTRGQQVTLSCSPISGHRSVSWYQQTPGQGLQFLFEYFSETQRNKGNFPGRFSGRQFSNSRSEMNVSTLELGDSALYLCASSSNGFFTRDDYGYTFGSGTRLTVV.

This clone was seen only a few times. V usage is TRBV2 and J usage is TRBJ2-3; 8 bases match TRBD2. The CDR3 contains 17 residues. Trimming took 3 bases from V and 6 from J; bases not matched to a gene: 14. Germline V lookup: CDR1 SNHLY, CDR2 FYNNEI. The CDR3 sequence is CASSEVAGWGSPDTQYF. The CDR3 DNA sequence: TGTGCCAGCAGTGAGGTAGCGGGATGGGGGTCCCCCGATACGCAGTATTTT.

This clone appeared once. The chain recombines TRBV7-2 with TRBJ2-5; D possibly corresponds to TRBD1 (6 bases). The CDR3 runs to 16 residues. In germline, CDR1 is SGHTA, CDR2 FQGNSA. Trimming stripped 3 bases from V and 2 bases from J, with 16 bases between. The CDR3 DNA is TGTGCCAGCAGCTTTGACAGGTTACCCTTTCAAGAGACCCAGTACTTC. This encodes CASSFDRLPFQETQYF.

The chain recombines TRBV27 with TRBJ1-6; 7 bases map to TRBD1. The V gene's germline CDR1 is MNHEY and CDR2 SMNVEV (reference sequence). V was pared by 6 bases and J by 6 bases, with 8 bases of the junction left unmatched. This CDR3 has 15 residues. CDR3 DNA: TGTGCCAGCAGGGATTGGGACAGCCCTAATTCACCCCTCCACTTT. This sequence encodes CASRDWDSPNSPLHF.

J is TRBJ2-7 and V is TRBV5-6; 16 nucleotides align to TRBD2. CDR1 is SGHDT, CDR2 YYEEEE, per germline. The V and J ends lost 3 bases and 9 bases, in that order; junction bases with no gene match: 6. This CDR3 has 15 residues. CDR3 DNA sequence: TGTGCCAGCAGCTCCCCGGGACTAGCGGGAGGGTCGCAGTACTTC. Translation gives CASSSPGLAGGSQYF.

The chain joins TRBV19 to TRBJ1-1; D remains unclear. From germline, CDR1 is LNHDA and CDR2 SQIVND (reference sequence). V lost 7 bases, J lost 1 base, and 16 bases lay in between. CDR3 size: 15 residues. CDR3 in DNA: TGTGCCAGTACCCCTGGGTTGACACGGAACACTGAAGCTTTCTTT. Its protein is CASTPGLTRNTEAFF.

As regards this clone: One junction end disagrees with the germline gene, perhaps due to a read error. V usage is TRBV7-9 and J usage is TRBJ2-3; 10 positions agree with TRBD1. The germline V gene has CDR1 SEHNR and CDR2 FQNEAQ (reference sequence). CDR3 length: 16 amino acids. For the CDR3, the DNA is TGTTCCAGCAGCAGCCCGACAGGGGGCTTGGGGGATACGCAGTATTTT. Translating it yields CSSSSPTGGLGDTQYF. The full variable domain, with the rest looked up from reference TRBV7-9 and TRBJ2-3, is DTGVSQNPRHKITKRGQNVTFRCDPISEHNRLYWYRQTLGQGPEFLTYFQNEAQLEKSRLLSDRFSAERPKGSFSTLEIQRTEQGDSAMYLCSSSSPTGGLGDTQYFGPGTRLTVL.

The rearrangement joins TRBV28 to TRBJ2-3; a weak D match, TRBD1 (6 bases). Trimming removed 6 bases at V and 3 bases at J, with 19 bases between. The CDR3 is made up of 16 amino acids. The germline V gene encodes CDR1 MDHEN and CDR2 SYDVKM. The CDR3 region is CASSNSHRVGTDTQYF. Here the CDR3 DNA reads TGTGCCAGCAGCAACTCTCACAGGGTAGGGACAGATACGCAGTATTTT.

The chain has TRBV4-1 and TRBJ2-3; possibly TRBD2 for D (6 bases). Germline V gives CDR1 MGHRA, CDR2 YSYEKL. V lost 4 bases, J lost 6 bases, and 20 bases lay in between. The CDR3 consists of 16 residues. This chain's CDR3 is CASSRAISGGLDTQYF. CDR3 coding DNA: TGCGCCAGCAGCCGGGCTATTAGCGGCGGTTTGGATACGCAGTATTTT.

The chain joins TRBV7-9 to TRBJ2-5, with D hard to call. V was trimmed by 4 bases and J by 5 bases, leaving 8 bases between them. Germline CDR1 reads SEHNR; CDR2 reads FQNEAQ (reference sequence). The CDR3 sequence is 12 residues long. In DNA form, the CDR3 reads TGTGCCAGCAGCTCGTCGGTGGAGACCCAGTACTTC. Its protein is CASSSSVETQYF.

This rearrangement joins TRBV28 to TRBJ1-5; 9 bases are a match to TRBD1. V lost 1 base, J lost 7 bases, and 8 bases stayed unmatched. The germline CDR1 and CDR2 sequences are MDHEN and SYDVKM. The CDR3 consists of 16 residues. Here the CDR3 reads CASSLSRGTGSQPQHF. Here the CDR3 DNA reads TGTGCCAGCAGTTTATCCAGAGGGACAGGGAGCCAGCCCCAGCATTTT. The full variable domain, rest sourced from reference TRBV28 and TRBJ1-5, is DVKVTQSSRYLVKRTGEKVFLECVQDMDHENMFWYRQDPGLGLRLIYFSYDVKMKEKGDIPEGYSVSREKKERFSLILESASTNQTSMYLCASSLSRGTGSQPQHFGDGTRLSIL.

This chain joins TRBV21-1 and TRBJ2-5; the table assigns TRBD1, which was not confirmed against the DNA. TRBV21-1 is an annotated pseudogene. The CDR3 contains 15 residues. Here the CDR3 DNA reads TGTGCCAGCAGCCGGAAGGGGGCGGATCAAGAGACCCAGTACTTC. It translates to CASSRKGADQETQYF.

A few counts support this clone. The CDR3: CASSVGLAAINEQFF. DNA for the CDR3: TGTGCCAGCAGCGTAGGGCTAGCGGCCATCAATGAGCAGTTCTTC. This chain joins TRBV9 and TRBJ2-1; TRBD2 matches 7 bases. The CDR3 length is 15 residues. The germline V gene encodes CDR1 SGDLS and CDR2 YYNGEE. Trimming cost V 0 bases and J 6 bases; bases outside gene matches: 6.

A few counts support this clone. This chain links TRBV28 with TRBJ1-1; D ambiguous. The CDR3 is 12 amino acids. The V end lost 3 bases, the J end lost 8 bases, and 10 bases lay between the germline ends. Germline-derived CDR1 and CDR2 are MDHEN and SYDVKM. CDR3 sequence: CASSFGYKEAFF. DNA of the CDR3: TGTGCCAGCAGTTTCGGGTACAAGGAAGCTTTCTTT.

The chain carries TRBV7-2 and TRBJ2-5; TRBD1 might be the D (7 bases). This CDR3 spans 18 amino acids. The V gene lost 5 bases and the J gene lost 3 bases, with 25 bases spanning the gap. Germline V CDR1 and CDR2: SGHTA, FQGNSA. The CDR3 DNA follows: TGTGCCAGCAGCCTATTTTACCGCCAGGGGGGCGGGAAAGAGACCCAGTACTTC. It specifies CASSLFYRQGGGKETQYF.

The chain uses TRBV28 and TRBJ2-7, with 10 bases identical to TRBD1. Trimming at V came to 0 bases and at J to 5 bases, leaving 10 bases not matched to a gene. This CDR3 has 17 residues. CDR1 is MDHEN, CDR2 SYDVKM, per germline. CDR3 bases: TGTGCCAGCAGTTTATGGGGGGATAGACAGGGGGCTGACGAGCAGTACTTC. Its protein product is CASSLWGDRQGADEQYF.

This clone was observed once. The chain carries TRBV6-5 and TRBJ1-1; D not certain. Looked up from germline, CDR1 is MNHEY and CDR2 is SVGAGI. V lost 2 bases and J 7 bases, leaving 11 bases between the germline ends. The CDR3 sequence is 13 residues long. CDR3 region: CASSYVRGIEAFF. CDR3 bases: TGTGCCAGCAGTTACGTTAGAGGAATTGAAGCTTTCTTT.

The chain links TRBV7-2 to TRBJ2-1, with a weak D call TRBD2 (5 bases). Trimming took off 6 bases at V and 11 bases at J, with 20 bases between the two ends. Germline V gene data show CDR1 as SGHTA and CDR2 as FQGNSA. The CDR3 is 14 amino acids. The CDR3 coding sequence is TGTGCCAGCAGTTCCACGGCTGCCGGGGAGAAGCAGTTCTTC. This encodes CASSSTAAGEKQFF.

The chain couples TRBV7-2 to TRBJ2-1, with a weak D call TRBD2 (5 bases). CDR1 SGHTA and CDR2 FQGNSA come from the germline V gene. The length of the CDR3 is 18 residues. Between the trimmed V and J ends, which lost 0 bases and 7 bases, there was a span of 22 bases. CDR3 sequence: CASSLARSVVRERNEQFF. The CDR3 DNA reads as TGTGCCAGCAGCTTAGCGCGATCAGTGGTGAGGGAGAGAAATGAGCAGTTCTTC.

As for this clone: The junction does not match germline at one end; this may be a read error. This chain connects TRBV29-1 to TRBJ2-2, with D possibly matching TRBD1 (6 bases). This CDR3 has 14 amino acids. CDR1 and CDR2 (germline): SQVTM, ANQGSEA. The CDR3 nucleotides are TGCAGCGTAAAGGACAGTTTAAACACCGGGGAGCTGCTTTTT. This encodes CSVKDSLNTGELLF.